This T cell receptor (beta chain) is drawn from a study of cytomegalovirus exposure and HLA in healthy donors. Whole-study findings and limits: Association of about 17,000 TCR beta sequences with HLA alleles was found at 0.05 false discovery rate in a later analysis. A previous analysis found most TCR beta V segments productive roughly 87% or roughly 30% of the time.

On this clone itself: The antigen is not known.

The study ran its PCR with 60 Vbeta and 13 Jbeta primers. Here immunoSEQ multiplex PCR was the method, and the copy in TCRdb shows in-frame clones only, minus some. The table includes about 120,000 clones, about 9.4% detected once. The receptor was isolated from a middle-aged woman in good health and CMV-seropositive. The sequenced material came from PBMCs.

CDR3 DNA: TGCAGTGGAGACAGTCACACTGAAGCTTTCTTT. Protein product: CSGDSHTEAFF. V gene TRBV20-1 combines with J gene TRBJ1-1, with D tentatively TRBD1 (5 bases). Trimming took off 7 bases at V and 3 bases at J, with 9 bases between the two ends. CDR3 length: 11 residues. CDR1 DFQATT and CDR2 SNEGSKA come from the germline V gene (reference sequence).